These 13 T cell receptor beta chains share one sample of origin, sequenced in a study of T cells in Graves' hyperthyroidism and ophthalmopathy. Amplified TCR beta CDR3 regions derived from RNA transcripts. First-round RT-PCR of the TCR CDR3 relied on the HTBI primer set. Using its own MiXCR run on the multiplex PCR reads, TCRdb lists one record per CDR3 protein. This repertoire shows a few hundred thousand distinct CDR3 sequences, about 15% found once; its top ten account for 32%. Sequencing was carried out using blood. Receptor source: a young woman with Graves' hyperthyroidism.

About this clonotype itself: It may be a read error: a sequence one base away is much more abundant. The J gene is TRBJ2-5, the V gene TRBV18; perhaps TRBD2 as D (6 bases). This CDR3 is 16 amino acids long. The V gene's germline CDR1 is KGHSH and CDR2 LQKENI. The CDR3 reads CVSSLYAGTLGETQYF. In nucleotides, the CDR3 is TGTGTCAGCTCACTTTACGCCGGGACTTTGGGGGAGACCCAGTACTTC.

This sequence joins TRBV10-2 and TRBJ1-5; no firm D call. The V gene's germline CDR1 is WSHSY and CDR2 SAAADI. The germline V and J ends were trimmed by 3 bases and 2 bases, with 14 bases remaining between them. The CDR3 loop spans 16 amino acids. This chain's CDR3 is CASSDVAYFGNQPQHF. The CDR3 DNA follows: TGCGCCAGCAGTGACGTAGCGTACTTTGGCAATCAGCCCCAGCATTTT.

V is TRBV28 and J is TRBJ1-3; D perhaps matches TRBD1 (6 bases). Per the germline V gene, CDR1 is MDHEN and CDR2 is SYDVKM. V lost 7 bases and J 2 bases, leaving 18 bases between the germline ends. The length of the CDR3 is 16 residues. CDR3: CASTLPGGRTGNTIYF. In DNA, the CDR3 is TGTGCCAGCACCCTTCCGGGGGGCCGCACTGGAAACACCATATATTTT.

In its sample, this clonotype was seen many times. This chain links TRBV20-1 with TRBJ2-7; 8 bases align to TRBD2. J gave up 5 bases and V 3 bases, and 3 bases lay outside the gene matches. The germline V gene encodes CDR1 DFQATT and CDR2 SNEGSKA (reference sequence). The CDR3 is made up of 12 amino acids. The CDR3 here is CSASGRADEQYF. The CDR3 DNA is TGCAGTGCTAGCGGGAGGGCAGACGAGCAGTACTTC.

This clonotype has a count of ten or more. The DNA of the CDR3 is TGTGCCAGCACCAAAAGTGGCCTCCCGAGCGGGAGCTCCTACAATGAGCAGTTCTTC. Translating it yields CASTKSGLPSGSSYNEQFF. The V gene is TRBV6-1, the J gene TRBJ2-1; TRBD2 matches 8 bases. The CDR3 spans 19 residues. V gave up 7 bases and J gave up 0 bases; unmatched junction bases: 17. Germline CDR1 and CDR2: MNHNS and SASEGT.

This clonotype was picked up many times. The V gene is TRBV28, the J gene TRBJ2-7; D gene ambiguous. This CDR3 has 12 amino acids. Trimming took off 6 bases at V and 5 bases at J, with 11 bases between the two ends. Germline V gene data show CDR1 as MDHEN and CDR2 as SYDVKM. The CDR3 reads CASRRSKDEQYF. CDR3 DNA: TGTGCCAGCAGGCGCAGTAAGGACGAGCAGTACTTC. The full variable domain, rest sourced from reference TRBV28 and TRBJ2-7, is DVKVTQSSRYLVKRTGEKVFLECVQDMDHENMFWYRQDPGLGLRLIYFSYDVKMKEKGDIPEGYSVSREKKERFSLILESASTNQTSMYLCASRRSKDEQYFGPGTRLTVT.

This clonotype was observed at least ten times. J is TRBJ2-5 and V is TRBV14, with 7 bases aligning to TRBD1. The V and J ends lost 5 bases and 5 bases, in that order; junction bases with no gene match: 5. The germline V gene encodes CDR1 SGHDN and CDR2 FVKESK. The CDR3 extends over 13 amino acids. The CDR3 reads CASSKQGPETQYF. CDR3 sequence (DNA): TGTGCCAGCAGCAAACAGGGGCCGGAGACCCAGTACTTC. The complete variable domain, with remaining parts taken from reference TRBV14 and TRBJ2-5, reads EAGVTQFPSHSVIEKGQTVTLRCDPISGHDNLYWYRRVMGKEIKFLLHFVKESKQDESGMPNNRFLAERTGGTYSTLKVQPAELEDSGVYFCASSKQGPETQYFGPGTRLLVL.

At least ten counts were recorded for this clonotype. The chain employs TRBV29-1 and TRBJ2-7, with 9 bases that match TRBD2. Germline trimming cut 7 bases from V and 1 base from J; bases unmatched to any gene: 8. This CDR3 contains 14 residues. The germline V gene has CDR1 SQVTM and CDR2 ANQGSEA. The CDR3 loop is CSGRIAGESYEQYF. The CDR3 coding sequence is TGCAGCGGACGGATAGCGGGAGAGTCCTACGAGCAGTACTTC.

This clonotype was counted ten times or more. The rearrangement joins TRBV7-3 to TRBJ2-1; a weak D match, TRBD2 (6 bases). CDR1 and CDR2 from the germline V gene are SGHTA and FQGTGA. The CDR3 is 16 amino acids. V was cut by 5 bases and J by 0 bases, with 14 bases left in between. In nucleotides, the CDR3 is TGTGCCAGCAGCAAAATCGCGGGGAGCTCCTACAATGAGCAGTTCTTC. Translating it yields CASSKIAGSSYNEQFF.

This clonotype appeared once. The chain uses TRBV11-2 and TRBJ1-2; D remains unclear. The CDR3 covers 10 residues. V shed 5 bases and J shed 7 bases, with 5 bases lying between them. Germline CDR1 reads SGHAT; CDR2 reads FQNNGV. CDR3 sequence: CASSGIGYTF. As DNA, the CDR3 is TGTGCCAGCAGCGGCATTGGCTACACCTTC.

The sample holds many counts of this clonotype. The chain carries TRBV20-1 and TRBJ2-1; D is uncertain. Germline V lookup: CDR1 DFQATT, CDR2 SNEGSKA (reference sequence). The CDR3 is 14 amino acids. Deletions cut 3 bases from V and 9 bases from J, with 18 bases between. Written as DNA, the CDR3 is TGCAGTGCTAGTGGGAATTCCCTTTCCCGTGAGCAGTTCTTC. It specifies CSASGNSLSREQFF.

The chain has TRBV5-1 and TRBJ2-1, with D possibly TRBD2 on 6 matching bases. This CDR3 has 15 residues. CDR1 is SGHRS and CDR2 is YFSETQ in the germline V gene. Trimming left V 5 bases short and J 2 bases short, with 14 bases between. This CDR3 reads CASSSGESPYNEQFF. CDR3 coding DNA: TGCGCCAGCAGTTCGGGAGAATCCCCCTACAATGAGCAGTTCTTC.

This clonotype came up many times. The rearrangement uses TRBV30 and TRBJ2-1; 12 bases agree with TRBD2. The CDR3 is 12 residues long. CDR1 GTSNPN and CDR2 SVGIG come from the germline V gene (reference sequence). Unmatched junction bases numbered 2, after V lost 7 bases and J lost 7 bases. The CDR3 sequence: CASGTSGNEQFF. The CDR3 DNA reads TGTGCCTCCGGGACTAGCGGGAATGAGCAGTTCTTC.